The 5 T cell receptor beta chains reported below all come from one sample, sequenced in a study of cytomegalovirus exposure and HLA in healthy donors. 60 Vbeta and 13 Jbeta primers were used in PCR. TCRdb's table, derived via immunoSEQ multiplex PCR, lists solely in-frame clones and lacks some. The sample has under 200,000 clones, approximately 84% seen once. Sequenced: PBMCs. The receptors here all came from a man aged 25-40 years in good health and CMV-seropositive.

For the CDR3, the DNA is TGCGCCAGCAGCCAAGATTGGGAGCGGGAGTGGGAGACCCAGTACTTC. Translated, it gives CASSQDWEREWETQYF. The rearrangement joins TRBV4-3 to TRBJ2-5; the match to TRBD2 covers 8 bases. After removal of 0 bases from V and 5 bases from J, the junction contained 8 bases not matched to a gene. The CDR3 has 16 amino acids. Looked up from germline, CDR1 is LGHNA and CDR2 is YSLEER.

The CDR3 reads CAWTQVLNTGELFF. The CDR3 DNA follows: TGTGCCTGGACGCAGGTATTGAACACCGGGGAGCTGTTTTTT. The V gene is TRBV30, the J gene TRBJ2-2, with D hard to call. Germline lookup yields CDR1 GTSNPN and CDR2 SVGIG (reference sequence). The CDR3 sequence is 14 residues long. Trimming stripped 4 bases from V and 1 base from J, with 10 bases between.

This clone showed up just once. The chain uses TRBV10-3 and TRBJ2-5; 7 bases align to TRBD1. V lost 11 bases to trimming and J lost 1 base; unmatched junction nucleotides: 7. This CDR3 comprises 13 residues. Germline-derived CDR1 and CDR2 are ENHRY and SYGVKD. This CDR3 is CAGSQGSQETQYF. DNA for the CDR3: TGTGCCGGTTCACAGGGGAGCCAAGAGACCCAGTACTTC.

This clone has only a few counts. The rearrangement uses TRBV7-8 and TRBJ1-1; the match to TRBD1 covers 9 bases. Germline V gene lookup returns CDR1 SGHVS and CDR2 FQNEAQ. The CDR3 extends over 17 amino acids. The J segment lost 0 bases and the V segment lost 1 base, leaving 6 bases of the junction unmatched. Written as DNA, the CDR3 is TGTGCCAGCAGCTTAGTCAACAGGGGGCGACTGAACACTGAAGCTTTCTTT. It specifies CASSLVNRGRLNTEAFF.

The chain is built from TRBV5-1 and TRBJ1-6; D possibly corresponds to TRBD1 (5 bases). This CDR3 comprises 16 residues. Trimming removed 5 bases at V and 0 bases at J, with 12 bases between. Germline V gene sequence: CDR1 SGHRS, CDR2 YFSETQ. CDR3 amino acids: CASSERGSSYNSPLHF. The CDR3 DNA reads as TGCGCCAGCAGTGAAAGGGGAAGCTCCTATAATTCACCCCTCCACTTT.